Each of the 9 T cell receptor beta chains below was sequenced from the same sample in a study of cytomegalovirus exposure and HLA in healthy donors (dated by TCRdb to the late 2010s). Library construction relied on the immunoSEQ multiplex PCR assay. For the multiplex PCR, a mixture combining 60 forward primers for TCR Vbeta segments and 13 reverse primers for TCR Jbeta segments was used. TCRdb re-hosts the immuneACCESS table, in-frame sequences only. Its copies lack some clones; in the studies checked, an unresolved V gene accounts for under half of them, and the cause for the rest is not known. The sample table gives about 75,000 clones. Around 4% of the sample is in the top ten clones. Specimen: PBMCs. The receptors come from a man younger than 30 in good health and CMV-seropositive.

The chain uses TRBV6-4 and TRBJ1-6, with 10 bases aligning to TRBD1. Trimming at V came to 2 bases and at J to 11 bases, leaving 6 bases not matched to a gene. The CDR3 loop spans 15 amino acids. The germline V gene encodes CDR1 MRHNA and CDR2 SNTAGT. In DNA form, the CDR3 reads TGTGCCAGCAGTGACAAGACAGGGGGCAGGGCACCCCTCCACTTT. Its protein is CASSDKTGGRAPLHF.

V and J are TRBV28 and TRBJ1-1; D perhaps matches TRBD1 (5 bases). This CDR3 is built from 15 residues. The V end was cut by 7 bases, the J end by 2 bases, with 17 bases between. The germline V gene encodes CDR1 MDHEN and CDR2 SYDVKM. CDR3 amino acids: CASKTNHRLNTEAFF. The CDR3 DNA follows: TGTGCCAGCAAAACCAACCACAGGTTAAACACTGAAGCTTTCTTT.

V and J are TRBV11-2 and TRBJ1-2; 10 bases map to TRBD1. J lost 2 bases, V lost 5 bases, and 5 bases had no gene match. The CDR3 is 15 amino acids. Germline V gene data show CDR1 as SGHAT and CDR2 as FQNNGV. CDR3 nucleotide sequence: TGTGCCAGCAGCCCGACGGGACAGGGGAACTATGGCTACACCTTC. Encoded protein: CASSPTGQGNYGYTF.

The chain links TRBV28 to TRBJ1-5; D might be TRBD1 (6 bases). CDR1 is MDHEN, CDR2 SYDVKM, per germline. The V and J ends lost 8 bases and 3 bases respectively, with 20 bases between them. This CDR3 spans 16 amino acids. In nucleotides, the CDR3 is TGTGCCAGCTTATCCCCCAGGGGTTATACCAATCAGCCCCAGCATTTT. This codes for CASLSPRGYTNQPQHF.

The chain recombines TRBV29-1 with TRBJ1-2; 7 nucleotides line up with TRBD1. V was pared by 6 bases and J by 2 bases, with 3 bases of the junction left unmatched. Germline V gives CDR1 SQVTM, CDR2 ANQGSEA. CDR3 size: 12 residues. CDR3 nucleotide sequence: TGCAGCGTGGTGGACAGGAACTATGGCTACACCTTC. Translated, it gives CSVVDRNYGYTF.

This chain links TRBV19 with TRBJ2-2; weak D call: TRBD1 (5 bases). The germline V gene encodes CDR1 LNHDA and CDR2 SQIVND (reference sequence). CDR3 length: 16 residues. V shed 2 bases and J shed 0 bases, with 10 bases lying between them. CDR3 nucleotides: TGTGCCAGTAGTATACCGACAGTTTCGAACACCGGGGAGCTGTTTTTT. It is translated as CASSIPTVSNTGELFF.

As DNA, the CDR3 is TGCGCCAGCACCCTTCTGGGAGGGCCCGACACCGGGGAGCTGTTTTTT. Its protein product is CASTLLGGPDTGELFF. The V call is TRBV5-1, the J call TRBJ2-2; TRBD2 agrees at 7 bases. CDR1 and CDR2 (germline): SGHRS, YFSETQ. Trimming at V came to 6 bases and at J to 3 bases, leaving 11 bases not matched to a gene. CDR3 length: 16 amino acids.

The CDR3 protein is CASSYIAADYNEQFF. For the CDR3, the DNA is TGTGCCAGCAGTTACATAGCGGCCGACTACAATGAGCAGTTCTTC. The gene calls are TRBV6-5 and TRBJ2-1; tentatively, D is TRBD2 (6 bases). In germline, CDR1 is MNHEY, CDR2 SVGAGI. V dropped 2 bases and J dropped 3 bases, with 11 bases sitting between them. This CDR3 is built from 15 residues.

The chain recombines TRBV4-2 with TRBJ2-1; 7 nucleotides align to TRBD1. This CDR3 contains 14 residues. The ends lost 1 base at V and 8 bases at J; junction bases unmatched: 5. Per the germline V gene, CDR1 is LGHNA and CDR2 is YNFKEQ. The CDR3 DNA is TGTGCCAGCAGCCAAGGGGGGACAGCCGATGAGCAGTTCTTC. Its protein product is CASSQGGTADEQFF.